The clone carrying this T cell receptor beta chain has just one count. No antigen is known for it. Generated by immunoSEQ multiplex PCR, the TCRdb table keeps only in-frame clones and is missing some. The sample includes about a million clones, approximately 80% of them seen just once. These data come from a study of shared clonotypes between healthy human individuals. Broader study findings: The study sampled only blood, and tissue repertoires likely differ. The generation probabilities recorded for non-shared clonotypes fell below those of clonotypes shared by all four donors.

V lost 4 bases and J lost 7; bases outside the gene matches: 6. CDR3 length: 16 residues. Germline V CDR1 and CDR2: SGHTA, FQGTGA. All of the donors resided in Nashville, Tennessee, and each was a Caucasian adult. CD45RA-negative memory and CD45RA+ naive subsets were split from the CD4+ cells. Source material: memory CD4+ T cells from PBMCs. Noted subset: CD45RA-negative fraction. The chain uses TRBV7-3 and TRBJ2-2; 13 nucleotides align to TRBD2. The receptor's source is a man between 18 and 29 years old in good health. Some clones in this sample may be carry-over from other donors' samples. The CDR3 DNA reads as TGTGCCAGCAGCTCCGGACTAGCGGGAGCGGTCGGGGAGCTGTTTTTT. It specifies CASSSGLAGAVGELFF.